This TCR beta chain was identified in a study of cytomegalovirus exposure and HLA in healthy donors. Regarding the study as a whole: In an earlier analysis, about 87% or about 30%: the productive usage of most TCR beta V segments. A few CMV-associated chains proved CMV antigen-specific in vitro.

A remark on this clone: Its antigen is not identified.

PCR involved 60 Vbeta and 13 Jbeta primers. Profiling relied on immunoSEQ multiplex PCR, and the TCRdb table lists in-frame clones only, not all of them. The sample features about 34,000 clones, with roughly 5.9% in its top ten. Healthy individuals who donated bone marrow served as the donors. The length of the CDR3 is 14 residues. Trimming took 6 bases from V and 1 from J, leaving 10 bases between them. In germline, CDR1 is MNHEY, CDR2 SMNVEV (reference sequence). The rearrangement joins TRBV27 to TRBJ1-5; the D gene is possibly TRBD1 (5 bases). Sequencing used PBMCs. This sequence was found in a human donor in good health. CDR3 DNA: TGTGCCAGCAGCTCCGCAGGGAGCAATCAGCCCCAGCATTTT. This gives the protein CASSSAGSNQPQHF.